This paragraph covers one T cell receptor (beta chain) sequence. The record originates from a study of identical twins. Via MiXCR, TCRdb re-called the 5' RACE reads, giving one row per CDR3 protein. Among 200,000 to 250,000 distinct CDR3 sequences, roughly 13% were seen once, and the ten largest hold 4%. The CDR3 loop spans 13 amino acids. Per germline, CDR1 LNHDA and CDR2 SQIVND (reference sequence). Trimming pared 3 bases from V and 7 bases from J, leaving 13 bases between. This sample was shared with a second study, whose subject was yellow fever vaccine responses in identical twins.

V is TRBV19 and J is TRBJ2-7, with a weak D call TRBD1 (6 bases). The TCR was taken from a young woman in good health. The sequencing sample was made of memory (CD45RO+) T cells sorted from blood. The CDR3 reads CASSMEQGAEQYF. The CDR3 bases are TGTGCCAGTAGTATGGAACAGGGAGCAGAGCAGTACTTC.